The clone carrying this T cell receptor (beta chain) has ten or more counts. As yet, its antigen is unknown. The data originate from a study of T-cell reconstitution after alpha-beta-depleted transplantation in children. The study, taken as a whole, reports: Several hundred graft clones that had expanded were reportedly the source of alpha-beta T cells about two months after transplant. After one year, T-cell counts and TCRbeta diversity mostly came from new T cells. It was surviving recipient T cells and thymic progenitors that gave some patients high TCRbeta diversity at day 60.

The CDR3 has 13 residues. The V end lost 2 bases, the J end lost 2 bases, and 6 bases lay between the germline ends. A library of TCRbeta sequences, prepared with unique molecular identifiers, was generated. TCRdb passed the PCR reads through MiXCR, listing each CDR3 protein once. The repertoire holds around 270,000 distinct CDR3 sequences, with around 7.3% as singletons. This clonotype was sampled from a female patient aged 2 to 10 who had a stem cell transplant for Fanconi anemia, so the T cells may come from the graft donor. This chain connects TRBV12-3 or TRBV12-4 to TRBJ2-5; D call uncertain. Specimen: peripheral blood, collected 360 days after TCRalphabeta/CD19-depleted stem cell transplant. CDR3 sequence (DNA): TGTGCCAGCAGTTTATGGGGTCAAGAGACCCAGTACTTC. It is translated as CASSLWGQETQYF.